The rows below give T cell receptor beta chains drawn from one sample of a study of PD-1 blockade in mismatch repair-deficient tumors. TCRdb's table, derived via immunoSEQ multiplex PCR, lists solely in-frame clones and lacks some. This sample has 35,000 to 40,000 clones; around 79% occur once, and the top ten carry 20% to 25%. Source: peripheral blood, taken 4 weeks after starting pembrolizumab. These receptors were obtained from an adult with mismatch repair-deficient cancer. Each CDR3 is given with its conserved first and last residue. D genes are given only for firm matches. Rows may omit the clone size; those that give it use once, few, many or a size class.

d_gene,abundance,v_gene,j_gene,CDR3aa,CDR3nt
-,-,TRBV5-1,TRBJ2-5,CASRFTPQETQYF,TGCGCCAGCAGATTTACCCCGCAAGAGACCCAGTACTTC
-,-,TRBV11-2,TRBJ2-2,CASSLPRGVNTGELFF,TGTGCCAGCAGCTTACCGCGAGGGGTGAACACCGGGGAGCTGTTTTTT
-,-,TRBV6-6,TRBJ1-5,CASSSSGGGNQPQHF,TGTGCCAGCAGTTCAAGCGGGGGAGGCAATCAGCCCCAGCATTTT
-,-,TRBV2,TRBJ2-2,CASSEEWGAGELFF,TGTGCCAGCAGTGAAGAGTGGGGCGCCGGGGAGCTGTTTTTT
-,-,TRBV19,TRBJ2-5,CASSPRGSQETQYF,TGTGCCAGTAGTCCCCGGGGCAGCCAAGAGACCCAGTACTTC
-,-,TRBV10-1,TRBJ2-4,CASGNPVVAKNIQYF,TGCGCCAGCGGGAACCCGGTGGTAGCCAAAAACATTCAGTACTTC
-,-,TRBV5-5,TRBJ1-2,CASSSRANYGYTF,TGTGCCAGCAGCTCCAGAGCTAACTATGGCTACACCTTC
-,-,TRBV7-2,TRBJ2-1,CASSPGLAQNYNEQFF,TGTGCCAGCAGCCCGGGCCTAGCCCAAAACTACAATGAGCAGTTCTTC
TRBD2,-,TRBV11-2,TRBJ2-7,CASSRISGRSYEQYF,TGTGCCAGCAGCCGGATTAGCGGGAGGTCATACGAGCAGTACTTC
-,many,TRBV18,TRBJ1-1,CASSPGGSMNTEAFF,TGTGCCAGCTCACCAGGGGGATCCATGAACACTGAAGCTTTCTTT
-,-,TRBV19,TRBJ1-5,CASQTQGNQPQHF,TGTGCCAGTCAAACGCAGGGGAATCAGCCCCAGCATTTT
-,-,TRBV10-3,TRBJ2-1,CAISEEQNPYNEQFF,TGTGCCATCAGTGAAGAACAAAACCCCTACAATGAGCAGTTCTTC
TRBD1,-,TRBV7-9,TRBJ1-2,CASSFRDSYGYTF,TGTGCCAGCAGCTTTAGGGACAGCTATGGCTACACCTTC
TRBD2,-,TRBV27,TRBJ2-5,CASSPTSEETQYF,TGTGCCAGCAGTCCGACTAGCGAAGAGACCCAGTACTTC
-,-,TRBV5-4,TRBJ2-5,CASSPGGTRETQYF,TGTGCCAGCAGCCCGGGCGGGACAAGGGAGACCCAGTACTTC
-,-,TRBV9,TRBJ1-3,CASSVGAGFSGNTIYF,TGTGCCAGCAGCGTAGGGGCAGGCTTTTCAGGAAACACCATATATTTT
-,-,TRBV4-3,TRBJ2-7,CASSQGAFGTGQHPNEQYF,TGCGCCAGCAGCCAAGGGGCGTTCGGAACGGGGCAACACCCCAACGAGCAGTACTTC
-,-,TRBV27,TRBJ2-5,CASSLSKTTETQYF,TGTGCCAGCAGTTTATCGAAGACTACAGAGACCCAGTACTTC
-,few,TRBV27,TRBJ2-3,CASRWGGTQYF,TGTGCCAGCAGATGGGGCGGTACGCAGTATTTT
TRBD1,-,TRBV4-2,TRBJ1-2,CASSQDRAYYGYTF,TGTGCCAGCAGCCAGGACAGGGCGTACTATGGCTACACCTTC
TRBD2,-,TRBV4-1,TRBJ2-3,CASSSLFLREAADTQYF,TGCGCCAGCAGCTCCCTATTTTTGCGGGAGGCTGCAGATACGCAGTATTTT
TRBD2,-,TRBV7-2,TRBJ2-3,CASSLERWGTSGTDTQYF,TGTGCCAGCAGCTTAGAACGGTGGGGGACTAGCGGCACAGATACGCAGTATTTT
TRBD2,-,TRBV11-1,TRBJ2-1,CASGASGGSYNEQFF,TGTGCCAGTGGGGCAAGCGGGGGCTCCTACAATGAGCAGTTCTTC
-,few,TRBV25-1,TRBJ1-1,CASSESSRNTEAFF,TGTGCCAGCAGTGAATCTTCACGAAACACTGAAGCTTTCTTT
-,-,TRBV7-9,TRBJ1-1,CASNLGVAMNTEAFF,TGTGCCAGCAACCTGGGAGTCGCCATGAACACTGAAGCTTTCTTT
-,-,TRBV6-6,TRBJ2-2,CASSYRTSILGELFF,TGTGCCAGCAGTTACAGAACTAGTATCCTCGGGGAGCTGTTTTTT
TRBD1,few,TRBV19,TRBJ1-2,CASSRRDRPYGYTF,TGTGCCAGTAGTCGCCGGGACAGGCCCTATGGCTACACCTTC
-,once,TRBV12-5,TRBJ1-5,CASGLERGQPQHF,TGTGCTAGTGGTTTGGAAAGGGGTCAGCCCCAGCATTTT
-,-,TRBV7-9,TRBJ2-5,CASTPGVKGETQYF,TGTGCCAGCACCCCTGGGGTCAAGGGAGAGACCCAGTACTTC
-,once,TRBV11-3,TRBJ2-5,CASSLEGSLQETQYF,TGTGCCAGCAGCTTAGAGGGCAGCCTACAAGAGACCCAGTACTTC
TRBD2,-,TRBV5-8,TRBJ2-1,CASSQISGREQFF,TGCGCCAGCAGCCAAATTAGCGGGAGGGAGCAGTTCTTC
TRBD2,-,TRBV5-1,TRBJ2-1,CASSSTSGFSYNEQFF,TGCGCCAGCAGCTCGACTAGCGGGTTCTCCTACAATGAGCAGTTCTTC
TRBD1,-,TRBV10-3,TRBJ2-3,CAISESKRDRGNDTQYF,TGTGCCATCAGTGAGTCGAAACGAGACAGGGGTAATGATACGCAGTATTTT
TRBD2,-,TRBV15,TRBJ2-7,CATSRDTSGRSYEQYF,TGTGCCACCAGCAGAGACACTAGCGGGAGATCCTACGAGCAGTACTTC
-,few,TRBV6-5,TRBJ1-2,CASSSGGRGYTF,TGTGCCAGCAGCAGCGGGGGAAGAGGCTACACCTTC
-,-,TRBV5-4,TRBJ2-3,CASSLWGDTQYF,TGTGCCAGCAGCTTATGGGGAGATACGCAGTATTTT
TRBD1,few,TRBV14,TRBJ2-7,CASSSRSGGYEQYF,TGTGCCAGCAGCTCTCGCTCAGGGGGCTACGAGCAGTACTTC
-,-,TRBV18,TRBJ1-2,CASSPGSYGYTF,TGTGCCAGCTCACCGGGCAGCTATGGCTACACCTTC
-,-,TRBV6-4,TRBJ1-2,CASSKEESGTDGYTF,TGTGCCAGCAGTAAAGAGGAATCCGGGACGGATGGCTACACCTTC
-,few,TRBV13,TRBJ1-4,CASSLGGRGSNEKLFF,TGTGCCAGCAGCTTGGGGGGTCGGGGGTCTAATGAAAAACTGTTTTTT
-,many,TRBV7-9,TRBJ2-1,CASSSYEAEDFF,TGTGCCAGCAGTTCCTATGAGGCAGAGGATTTCTTC
-,-,TRBV9,TRBJ1-1,CASSVGRNTEAFF,TGTGCCAGCAGCGTAGGGAGGAACACTGAAGCTTTCTTT
TRBD2,-,TRBV7-2,TRBJ2-2,CASSPGGRIGELFF,TGTGCCAGCAGCCCGGGGGGGCGTATCGGGGAGCTGTTTTTT
-,once,TRBV30,TRBJ1-2,CAWSPDTGLNYGYTF,TGTGCCTGGAGTCCAGATACGGGACTTAACTATGGCTACACCTTC
-,-,TRBV27,TRBJ2-1,CASSLSTYNEQFF,TGTGCCAGCAGTTTGTCGACCTACAATGAGCAGTTCTTC
TRBD1,-,TRBV6-5,TRBJ2-5,CASSYPGQGVETQYF,TGTGCCAGCAGTTACCCGGGACAGGGGGTAGAGACCCAGTACTTC
-,-,TRBV5-4,TRBJ1-2,CASSLGVQGRYGYTF,TGTGCCAGCAGCTTGGGGGTGCAGGGACGCTATGGCTACACCTTC
-,few,TRBV5-1,TRBJ2-1,CASSSRGEQFF,TGCGCCAGCAGCTCCCGAGGGGAGCAGTTCTTC
-,-,TRBV7-9,TRBJ2-3,CASSWWDNHRGTDTQYF,TGTGCCAGCAGCTGGTGGGATAACCACAGGGGCACAGATACGCAGTATTTT
-,-,TRBV19,TRBJ1-5,CASSMTESQPQHF,TGTGCCAGTAGTATGACAGAATCCCAGCCCCAGCATTTT
-,-,TRBV18,TRBJ2-7,CASSPVTGTLDYEQYF,TGTGCCAGCTCACCTGTAACCGGGACACTAGACTACGAGCAGTACTTC
TRBD1,-,TRBV9,TRBJ2-7,CASSASGGQGGQYF,TGTGCCAGCAGCGCCTCAGGGGGACAGGGAGGACAGTACTTC
TRBD1,-,TRBV11-3,TRBJ1-1,CASSHRTGKTEAFF,TGTGCCAGCAGCCACCGGACAGGAAAAACTGAAGCTTTCTTT
TRBD1,-,TRBV6-4,TRBJ2-2,CASSGGGDTGELFF,TGTGCCAGCAGTGGAGGGGGCGACACCGGGGAGCTGTTTTTT
TRBD1,-,TRBV10-3,TRBJ2-7,CAISSPGQGMYEQYF,TGTGCCATCAGCTCCCCAGGACAGGGCATGTACGAGCAGTACTTC